This T cell receptor (beta chain) was identified in a study of Graves' ophthalmopathy and Graves' hyperthyroidism. Beta-chain TCR CDR3 regions were amplified from RNA transcripts. An initial RT-PCR round employing HTBI primers preceded a second-round multiplex PCR. TCRdb re-called the multiplex PCR reads with MiXCR, one entry per CDR3 protein. The data contain about 1.2 million distinct CDR3 sequences, roughly two fifths of them seen just once; the ten biggest clones take up around 10%. The CDR3 runs 15 residues. The V gene's germline CDR1 is LNHDA and CDR2 SQIVND (reference sequence). The V end was cut by 5 bases, the J end by 6 bases, with 16 bases between. This clonotype was detected a few times. Other autoimmune diseases, uncontrolled infections, pregnancy or lactation led to the exclusion of patients.

The sequenced sample consisted of peripheral blood or thyroid tissue (not recorded which). V gene TRBV19 combines with J gene TRBJ2-2, with a tentative D call TRBD2 (6 bases). The receptor comes from an adult man with Graves' hyperthyroidism. The CDR3 DNA sequence: TGTGCCAGTAGTCAAGAACGGGAGTTGTCCGGGGAGCTGTTTTTT. Its translation: CASSQERELSGELFF.